This T cell receptor (beta chain) appears in the sequencing data of a study of PD-1 blockade in classical Hodgkin lymphoma (dated by TCRdb to 2020 to 2022). About the full investigation: Nivolumab dosing was 3 mg/kg intravenously every 2 weeks, continuing until either disease progression or unacceptable toxicity. The study used TCR beta sequencing and CyTOF to define a peripheral blood immune signature of response to PD-1 blockade in classical Hodgkin lymphoma.

Turning to this clone: Its antigen is not yet known. No base quality values were provided; no much bigger clone lies one nucleotide off.

On the study overall, not on this receptor specifically: By C4D1, a significant rise was seen in CD4+ TCR diversity but not in CD8+ TCR diversity (p=0.0027 vs p=0.16), and the rise was most apparent among complete responders (p=0.02). Among trial patients, those achieving complete response had baseline diversity similar to that of newly diagnosed patients, while diversity was significantly lower in partial responders and progressors. The study was limited to a single clinical trial cohort, and causes of repertoire differences, possibly disease activity or prior therapy, remained undefined. Lower diversity was observed in patients in whom nivolumab was started less than 1 year after ASCT, and these patients were excluded from later analyses so that confounding by immune reconstitution would be avoided. Baseline TCR diversity was reported as lower in newly diagnosed patients than in healthy donors, and lower still in relapsed/refractory patients.

Genomic DNA was isolated using the Qiagen DNeasy kit from unsorted PBMCs as well as from negatively selected CD4+ and CD8+ fractions. TCR beta CDR3 regions were amplified by immunoSEQ multiplex PCR using primers annealing to V and J segments. A synthetic immune receptor repertoire was used to minimize amplification bias, and any residual bias was removed computationally once sequencing was done. Turning to the authors' computational methods: Repertoire diversity was quantified as the Shannon entropy index using custom Python scripts. Unsorted, CD4+ and CD8+ repertoires were analyzed separately, except in combined analyses where CD4+ and CD8+ sequences were merged in silico. A clone counted as expanded when the clone's frequency after treatment rose at least 2-fold relative to C1D1, and clones undetected at baseline were given a pseudocount of 0.5. Singleton clones were defined as clones with 0 or 1 copy at C1D1, and non-singleton clones were defined as clones with 2 or more copies. Clones expanded in unsorted samples were assigned a CD4+, CD8+ or unknown annotation through matching of protein sequences in sorted samples from the same patient. Wilcoxon tests on paired samples were used to test changes in diversity from C1D1 to C4D1. The source is immuneACCESS, and TCRdb retained only in-frame sequences with V and J called. Part of the clones is not carried over; for the studies checked, unresolved V genes explain less than half of this, and the remainder is unexplained. V and J calls plus clone size are reproduced from that table; the DNA served to infer D and trimming. In all, the sample holds more than 95,000 clones, and roughly 87% of those were seen once. The ten largest clones take up around 17% of the sample.

The time point tag for this specimen amounts to: cycle 4 day 1 (C4D1), after about 6 weeks of nivolumab. Relapse after autologous stem cell transplantation had occurred in all trial patients, and cohorts A, B and C were distinguished by prior brentuximab vedotin exposure. The trial cohort included 50 to 60 patients with relapsed/refractory classical Hodgkin lymphoma, and each patient had a best overall response of complete response, partial response or progressive disease. Single-agent nivolumab was administered to trial patients in the multi-cohort phase II CheckMate 205 trial. An independent review committee assessed best overall response using the 2007 International Working Group response criteria. PBMCs from the trial were collected at three points: immediately before nivolumab initiation (C1D1), and during therapy at cycle 2 day 1 and cycle 4 day 1. After peripheral blood was drawn into 8 mL Vacutainer Cell Preparation Tubes, PBMCs were isolated by centrifugation and then cryopreserved.

The receptor comes from a human donor with classical Hodgkin lymphoma. The sequences come from peripheral blood mononuclear cells (PBMCs), collected before the fourth cycle of nivolumab.

The CDR3 has the sequence CASGSTAAQGQNTEAFF. Here is the DNA: TGTGCTAGTGGTTCGACAGCTGCTCAAGGGCAAAACACTGAAGCTTTCTTT. The chain couples TRBV12-5 to TRBJ1-1; the D gene is perhaps TRBD1, from 5 matching bases. Between the V and J ends, shortened by 4 bases and 2 bases respectively, the junction contains 20 bases. CDR1 and CDR2 are read off the germline V gene as LGHNT and FRNRAP. There are 17 amino acids in the CDR3, from cysteine to phenylalanine inclusive. Of all the DNA, just the CDR3 is kept, 51 bases in frame from base 1. Here the CDR3 is joined to the reference TRBV12-5 and TRBJ1-1 genes, and the full variable domain is: DARVTQTPRHKVTEMGQEVTMRCQPILGHNTVFWYRQTMMQGLELLAYFRNRAPLDDSGMPKDRFSAEMPDATLATLKIQPSEPRDSAVYFCASGSTAAQGQNTEAFFGQGTRLTVV.